The TCR beta chain described here comes from a study of T cell clones after liver transplantation. Background on the study: Post-transplant blood was tracked for graft-donor-reactive T cell clones identified in a pre-transplant mixed lymphocyte reaction. Findings of the study overall: Rather than being deleted, graft donor-reactive T cells may have moved into the graft.

There are a few counts of this clone. The target antigen is unknown. Proliferating CFSE-low MLR cells were sequenced to define alloreactive TCRbeta sequences. The CDR3 has 13 residues. V was shortened by 8 bases and J by 1 base, with 11 bases between the two germline ends. In germline, CDR1 is LNHDA, CDR2 SQIVND (reference sequence). Produced via immunoSEQ multiplex PCR; TCRdb's table is partial and in-frame only. The data hold about 2,900 clones, with under 25% observed a single time. This receptor was taken from a human patient who received a liver transplant. The graft donor may have given rise to some T cells. The gene calls are TRBV19 and TRBJ1-1, with no clear D. Material: CD4+ T cells from PBMCs cultured with third-party cells. The DNA of the CDR3 is TGTGCCAGTTCAAGACCTACGAACACTGAAGCTTTCTTT. It translates to CASSRPTNTEAFF.